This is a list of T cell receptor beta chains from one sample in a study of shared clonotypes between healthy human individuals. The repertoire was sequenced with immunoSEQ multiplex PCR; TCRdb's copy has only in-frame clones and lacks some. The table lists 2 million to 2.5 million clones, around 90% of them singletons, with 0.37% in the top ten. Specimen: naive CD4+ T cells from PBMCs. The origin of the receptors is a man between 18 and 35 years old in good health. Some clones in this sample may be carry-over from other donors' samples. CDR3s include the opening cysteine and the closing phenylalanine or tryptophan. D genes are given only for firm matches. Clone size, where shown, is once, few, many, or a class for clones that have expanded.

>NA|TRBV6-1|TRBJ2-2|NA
CASSERGFSTGELFF
TGTGCCAGCAGTGAAAGGGGGTTTTCTACCGGGGAGCTGTTTTTT
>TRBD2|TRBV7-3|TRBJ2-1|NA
CASRGQLAGGSEQFF
TGTGCCAGCAGGGGTCAACTAGCGGGAGGCTCTGAGCAGTTCTTC
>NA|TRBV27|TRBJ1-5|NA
CASSFSRENYNQPQHF
TGTGCCAGCAGTTTCAGCCGGGAGAACTACAATCAGCCCCAGCATTTT
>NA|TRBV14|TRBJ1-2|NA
CASSQVGGANGYTF
TGTGCCAGCAGCCAAGTTGGGGGCGCGAATGGCTACACCTTC
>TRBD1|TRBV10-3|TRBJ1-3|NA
CAISGQVSGNTIYF
TGTGCCATCAGCGGACAGGTCTCTGGAAACACCATATATTTT
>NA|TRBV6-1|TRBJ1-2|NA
CASRRGRDNYGYTF
TGTGCCAGCAGGAGAGGACGGGACAACTATGGCTACACCTTC
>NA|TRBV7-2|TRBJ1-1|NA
CASSSGQMNTEAFF
TGTGCCAGCAGCTCCGGACAGATGAACACTGAAGCTTTCTTT
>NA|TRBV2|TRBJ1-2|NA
CASSENRNYGYTF
TGTGCCAGCAGTGAAAACAGAAACTATGGCTACACCTTC
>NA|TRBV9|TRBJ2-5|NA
CASSVAVGETQYF
TGTGCCAGCAGCGTAGCCGTGGGGGAGACCCAGTACTTC
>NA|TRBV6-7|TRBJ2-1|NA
CASSYSGHTYNEQFF
TGTGCCAGCAGTTATTCAGGCCATACCTACAATGAGCAGTTCTTC
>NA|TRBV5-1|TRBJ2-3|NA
CASSLGLRGTDTQYF
TGCGCCAGCAGCCTGGGTCTGAGGGGCACAGATACGCAGTATTTT
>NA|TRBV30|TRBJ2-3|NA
CAWSVSGDTQYF
TGTGCCTGGAGTGTTTCGGGGGATACGCAGTATTTT
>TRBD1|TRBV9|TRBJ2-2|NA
CASSVNGQGTGELFF
TGTGCCAGCAGCGTAAATGGACAGGGAACCGGGGAGCTGTTTTTT
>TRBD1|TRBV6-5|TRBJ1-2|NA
CASSKGQGGYGYTF
TGTGCCAGCAGTAAGGGACAGGGAGGATACGGCTACACCTTC
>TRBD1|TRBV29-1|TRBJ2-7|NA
CSVGQGAYEQYF
TGCAGCGTTGGACAGGGCGCCTACGAGCAGTACTTC
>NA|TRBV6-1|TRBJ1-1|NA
CASSEVRNSYLNTEAFF
TGTGCCAGCAGTGAAGTGAGGAACAGCTACTTGAACACTGAAGCTTTCTTT
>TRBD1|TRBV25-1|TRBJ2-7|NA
CASSDPLRQGGEQYF
TGTGCCAGCAGTGATCCCCTTCGACAGGGGGGCGAGCAGTACTTC
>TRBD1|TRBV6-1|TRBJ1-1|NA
CASTLTGGLTEAFF
TGTGCCAGCACCTTGACAGGGGGACTTACTGAAGCTTTCTTT
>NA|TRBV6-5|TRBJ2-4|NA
CASSYSIGSGKNIQYF
TGTGCCAGCAGTTACTCGATAGGTAGCGGCAAAAACATTCAGTACTTC
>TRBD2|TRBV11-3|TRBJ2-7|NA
CASSLGGLAGVSYEQYF
TGTGCCAGCAGCTTGGGTGGACTAGCGGGTGTCTCCTACGAGCAGTACTTC
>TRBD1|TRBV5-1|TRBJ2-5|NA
CASSLGDSQETQYF
TGCGCCAGCAGCCTAGGGGACAGCCAAGAGACCCAGTACTTC
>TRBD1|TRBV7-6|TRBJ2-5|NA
CASSSDRGQRETQYF
TGTGCCAGCAGCTCGGACAGGGGGCAGCGAGAGACCCAGTACTTC
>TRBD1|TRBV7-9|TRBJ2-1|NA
CASSLSGGSYNEQFF
TGTGCCAGCAGCTTATCAGGGGGATCCTACAATGAGCAGTTCTTC
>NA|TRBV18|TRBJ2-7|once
CASSPPGAYEQYF
TGTGCCAGCTCACCACCGGGGGCCTACGAGCAGTACTTC
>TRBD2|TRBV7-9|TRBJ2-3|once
CASSLAGGQGDTQYF
TGTGCCAGCAGCCTGGCGGGGGGGCAAGGGGATACGCAGTATTTT
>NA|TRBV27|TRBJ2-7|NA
CASSLNRVSYEQYF
TGTGCCAGCAGTCTTAACAGGGTATCCTACGAGCAGTACTTC
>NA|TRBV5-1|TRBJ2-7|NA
CASSLATGLSNYEQYF
TGCGCCAGCAGCTTGGCCACGGGACTGTCGAACTACGAGCAGTACTTC
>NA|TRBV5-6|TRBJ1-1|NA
CASSLFNRVPGF
TGTGCCAGCAGCCTTTTTAACAGGGTGCCGGGGTTT
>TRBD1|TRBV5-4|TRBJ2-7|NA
CASSFSGQGSSEQYF
TGTGCCAGCAGCTTTTCCGGACAGGGTTCGTCCGAGCAGTACTTC
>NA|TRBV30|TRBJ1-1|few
CAWSDDGGTEAFF
TGTGCCTGGAGCGATGACGGGGGCACTGAAGCTTTCTTT
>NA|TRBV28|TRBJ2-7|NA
CASSTPNGPQWEQYF
TGTGCCAGCAGCACACCTAACGGGCCTCAATGGGAGCAGTACTTC
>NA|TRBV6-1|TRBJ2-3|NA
CASSELLVRRLSTDTQYF
TGTGCCAGCAGTGAATTGCTTGTTCGGAGACTTTCCACAGATACGCAGTATTTT
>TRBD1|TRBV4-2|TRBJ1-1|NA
CASSQLKGGGVGTEAFF
TGTGCCAGCAGCCAACTTAAGGGAGGGGGCGTGGGCACTGAAGCTTTCTTT
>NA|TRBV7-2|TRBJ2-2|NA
CACARKLVVLGELFF
TGTGCCTGCGCCCGAAAACTAGTAGTCCTAGGGGAGCTGTTTTTT
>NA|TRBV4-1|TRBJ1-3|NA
CASSQGTAKRPLSSGNTIYF
TGCGCCAGCAGCCAAGGGACCGCTAAAAGGCCCCTAAGCTCTGGAAACACCATATATTTT
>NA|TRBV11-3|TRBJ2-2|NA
CASSRGLGRETGELFF
TGTGCCAGCAGCCGGGGTTTAGGAAGGGAAACCGGGGAGCTGTTTTTT
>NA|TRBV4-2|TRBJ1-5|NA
CASSQQQGGQPQHF
TGTGCCAGCAGCCAACAACAGGGTGGACAGCCCCAGCATTTT
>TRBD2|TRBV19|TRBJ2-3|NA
CASSISAGGTDTQYF
TGTGCCAGTAGTATTTCAGCGGGAGGCACAGATACGCAGTATTTT
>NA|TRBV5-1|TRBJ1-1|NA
CASNSGWGNTEAFF
TGCGCCAGCAACTCGGGATGGGGGAACACTGAAGCTTTCTTT
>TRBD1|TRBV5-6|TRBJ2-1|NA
CASSLGRQDRDYNEQFF
TGTGCCAGCAGCTTGGGAAGACAGGACAGGGACTACAATGAGCAGTTCTTC
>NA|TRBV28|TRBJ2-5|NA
CASSPSGASQETQYF
TGTGCCAGCAGCCCCTCAGGGGCTAGCCAAGAGACCCAGTACTTC
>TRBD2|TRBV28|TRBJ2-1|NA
CASSLSTSGRINEQFF
TGTGCCAGCAGTTTATCGACTAGCGGGAGGATTAATGAGCAGTTCTTC
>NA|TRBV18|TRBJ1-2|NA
CASSPWVGPPSNYGYTF
TGTGCCAGCTCACCATGGGTTGGTCCACCCAGTAACTATGGCTACACCTTC
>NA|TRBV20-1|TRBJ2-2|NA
CSAERTGELFF
TGCAGTGCAGAGCGCACCGGGGAGCTGTTTTTT
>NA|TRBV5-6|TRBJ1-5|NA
CASSWGLGNQPQHF
TGTGCCAGCAGCTGGGGTCTGGGCAATCAGCCCCAGCATTTT
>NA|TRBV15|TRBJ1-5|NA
CATSRVQGYQPQHF
TGTGCCACCAGCAGAGTGCAGGGGTATCAGCCCCAGCATTTT
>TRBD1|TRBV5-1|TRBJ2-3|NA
CASSQGQGLDTQYF
TGCGCCAGCAGCCAGGGACAGGGGCTAGATACGCAGTATTTT
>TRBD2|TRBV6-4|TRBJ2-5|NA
CASSDSTRASGISQETQYF
TGTGCCAGCAGTGACTCTACACGGGCTAGCGGGATCTCCCAAGAGACCCAGTACTTC
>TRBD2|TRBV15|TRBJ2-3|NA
CATSRGGGLADTDTQYF
TGTGCCACCAGCAGAGGGGGAGGGCTAGCGGACACAGATACGCAGTATTTT
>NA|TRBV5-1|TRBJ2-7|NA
CASSLGTITYEQYF
TGCGCCAGCAGCTTGGGGACTATTACCTACGAGCAGTACTTC
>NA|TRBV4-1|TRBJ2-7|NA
CASSQYGGIYEQYF
TGCGCCAGCAGCCAATATGGCGGGATCTACGAGCAGTACTTC
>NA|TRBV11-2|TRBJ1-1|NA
CASSLSLNTEAFF
TGTGCCAGCAGCTTATCCTTGAACACTGAAGCTTTCTTT
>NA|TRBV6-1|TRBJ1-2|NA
CAGSGVVPLYYGYTF
TGTGCCGGGAGTGGGGTAGTCCCTCTATACTATGGCTACACCTTC
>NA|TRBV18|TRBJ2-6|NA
CASSPRGSGANVLTF
TGTGCCAGCTCACCACGGGGATCTGGGGCCAACGTCCTGACTTTC
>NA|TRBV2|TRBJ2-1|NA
CASSEVDEQFF
TGTGCCAGCAGTGAAGTCGATGAGCAGTTCTTC
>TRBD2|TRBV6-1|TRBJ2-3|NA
CASSDLRRAGEDTDTQYF
TGTGCCAGCAGTGACCTGCGGCGGGCGGGAGAGGATACAGATACGCAGTATTTT
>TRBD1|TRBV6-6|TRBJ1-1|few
CASSKQGTQTEAFF
TGTGCCAGCAGTAAACAGGGGACCCAAACTGAAGCTTTCTTT